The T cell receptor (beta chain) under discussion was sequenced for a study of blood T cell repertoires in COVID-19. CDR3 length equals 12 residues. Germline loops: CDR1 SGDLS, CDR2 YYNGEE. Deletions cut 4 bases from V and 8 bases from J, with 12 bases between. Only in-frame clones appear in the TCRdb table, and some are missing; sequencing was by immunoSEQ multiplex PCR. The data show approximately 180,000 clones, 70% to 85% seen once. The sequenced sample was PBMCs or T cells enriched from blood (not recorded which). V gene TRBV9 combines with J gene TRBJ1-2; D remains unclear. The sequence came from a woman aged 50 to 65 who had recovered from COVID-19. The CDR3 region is CASSPRAGGYTF. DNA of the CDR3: TGTGCCAGCAGCCCGCGGGCTGGGGGCTACACCTTC. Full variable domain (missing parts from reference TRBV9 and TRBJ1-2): DSGVTQTPKHLITATGQRVTLRCSPRSGDLSVYWYQQSLDQGLQFLIQYYNGEERAKGNILERFSAQQFPDLHSELNLSSLELGDSALYFCASSPRAGGYTFGSGTRLTVV.